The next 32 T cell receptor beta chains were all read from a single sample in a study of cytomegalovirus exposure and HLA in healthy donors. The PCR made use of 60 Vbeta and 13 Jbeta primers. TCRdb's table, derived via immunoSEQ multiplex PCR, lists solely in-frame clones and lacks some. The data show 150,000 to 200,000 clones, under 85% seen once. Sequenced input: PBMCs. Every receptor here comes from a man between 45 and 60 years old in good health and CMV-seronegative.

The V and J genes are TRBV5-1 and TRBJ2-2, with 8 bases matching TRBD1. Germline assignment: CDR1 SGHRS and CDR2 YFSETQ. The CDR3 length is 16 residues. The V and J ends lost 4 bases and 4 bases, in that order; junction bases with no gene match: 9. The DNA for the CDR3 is TGCGCCAGCAGCCAGGGGGCTAGCAGGAGCACCGGGGAGCTGTTTTTT. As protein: CASSQGASRSTGELFF.

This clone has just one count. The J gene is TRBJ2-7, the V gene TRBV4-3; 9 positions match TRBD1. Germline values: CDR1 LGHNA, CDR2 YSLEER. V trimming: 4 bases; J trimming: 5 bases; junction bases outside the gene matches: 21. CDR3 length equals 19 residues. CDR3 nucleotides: TGCGCCAGCAGCCTATCAGTCAAGGGTATGACAGGGGGGAGAGACGAGCAGTACTTC. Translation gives CASSLSVKGMTGGRDEQYF.

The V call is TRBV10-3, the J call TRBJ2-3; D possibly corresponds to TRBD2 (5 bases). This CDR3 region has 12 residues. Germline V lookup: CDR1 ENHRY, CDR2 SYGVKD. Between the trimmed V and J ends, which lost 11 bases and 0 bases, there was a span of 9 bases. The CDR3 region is CAAGSSTDTQYF. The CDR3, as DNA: TGTGCCGCGGGCAGTAGCACAGATACGCAGTATTTT.

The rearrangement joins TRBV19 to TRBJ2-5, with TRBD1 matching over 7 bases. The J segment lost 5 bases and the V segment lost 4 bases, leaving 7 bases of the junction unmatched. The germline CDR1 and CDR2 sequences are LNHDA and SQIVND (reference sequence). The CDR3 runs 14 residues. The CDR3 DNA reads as TGTGCCAGTAGTAAAACAGGGGACGGCGAGACCCAGTACTTC. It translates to CASSKTGDGETQYF.

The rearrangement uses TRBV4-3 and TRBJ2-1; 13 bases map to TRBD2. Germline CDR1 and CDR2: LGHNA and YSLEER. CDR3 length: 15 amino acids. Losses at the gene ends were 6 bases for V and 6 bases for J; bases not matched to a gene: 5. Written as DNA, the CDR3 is TGCGCCAGCAGACCACTAGCGGGGGGGCCCAATGAGCAGTTCTTC. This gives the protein CASRPLAGGPNEQFF.

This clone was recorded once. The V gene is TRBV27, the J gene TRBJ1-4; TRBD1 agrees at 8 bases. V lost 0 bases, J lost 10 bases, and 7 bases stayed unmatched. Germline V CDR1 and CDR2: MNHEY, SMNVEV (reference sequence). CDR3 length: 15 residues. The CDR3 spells CASSLSPTGVAKLFF. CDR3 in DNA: TGTGCCAGCAGTTTATCACCGACAGGGGTGGCAAAACTGTTTTTT.

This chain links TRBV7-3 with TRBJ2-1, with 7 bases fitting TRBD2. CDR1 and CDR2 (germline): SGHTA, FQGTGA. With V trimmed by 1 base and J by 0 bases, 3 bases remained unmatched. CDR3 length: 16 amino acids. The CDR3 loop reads CASSLSGGSSYNEQFF. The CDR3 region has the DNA TGTGCCAGCAGCTTAAGCGGGGGTTCCTCCTACAATGAGCAGTTCTTC.

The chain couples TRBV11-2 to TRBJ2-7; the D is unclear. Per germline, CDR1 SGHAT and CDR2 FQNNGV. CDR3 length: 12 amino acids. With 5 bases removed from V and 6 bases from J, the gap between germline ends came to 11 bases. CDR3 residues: CASSQKLFEQYF. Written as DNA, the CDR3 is TGTGCCAGCAGCCAGAAACTATTCGAGCAGTACTTC.

The CDR3: CASSQAPLVASRGQPQHF. CDR3 nucleotides: TGCGCCAGCAGCCAAGCCCCTTTGGTGGCCTCCCGGGGTCAGCCCCAGCATTTT. The chain joins TRBV4-3 to TRBJ1-5; D remains unclear. Germline V lookup: CDR1 LGHNA, CDR2 YSLEER. The V end was cut by 1 base, the J end by 6 bases, with 22 bases between. This CDR3 contains 18 residues.

In nucleotides, the CDR3 is TGTGCCAGCAACGCAATCGGGACACCAGGGACTGAAGCTTTCTTT. Amino acids: CASNAIGTPGTEAFF. The chain employs TRBV7-8 and TRBJ1-1; tentative D call: TRBD1 (6 bases). Germline CDR1 reads SGHVS; CDR2 reads FQNEAQ. V was pared by 7 bases and J by 5 bases, with 20 bases between. The length of the CDR3 is 15 residues.

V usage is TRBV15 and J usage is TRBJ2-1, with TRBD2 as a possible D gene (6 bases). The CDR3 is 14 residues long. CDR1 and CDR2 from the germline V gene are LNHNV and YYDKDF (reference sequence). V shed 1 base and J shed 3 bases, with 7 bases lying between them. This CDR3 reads CATSRGRDYNEQFF. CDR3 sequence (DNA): TGTGCCACCAGCAGAGGGAGGGACTACAATGAGCAGTTCTTC. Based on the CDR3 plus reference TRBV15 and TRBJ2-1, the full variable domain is DAMVIQNPRYQVTQFGKPVTLSCSQTLNHNVMYWYQQKSSQAPKLLFHYYDKDFNNEADTPDNFQSRRPNTSFCFLDIRSPGLGDTAMYLCATSRGRDYNEQFFGPGTRLTVL.

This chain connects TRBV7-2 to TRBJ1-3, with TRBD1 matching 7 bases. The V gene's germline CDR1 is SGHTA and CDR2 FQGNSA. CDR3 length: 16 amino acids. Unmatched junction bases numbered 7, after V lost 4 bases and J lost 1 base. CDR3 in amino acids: CASSSPRDRSGNTIYF. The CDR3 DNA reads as TGTGCCAGCAGCTCGCCCCGGGACAGATCTGGAAACACCATATATTTT.

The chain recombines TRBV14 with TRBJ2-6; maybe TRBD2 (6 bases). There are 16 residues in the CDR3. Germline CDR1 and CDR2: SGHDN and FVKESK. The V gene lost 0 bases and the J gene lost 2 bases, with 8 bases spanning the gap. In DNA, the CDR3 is TGTGCCAGCAGCCAAGATTGGGGGGCTGGGGCCAACGTCCTGACTTTC. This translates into CASSQDWGAGANVLTF.

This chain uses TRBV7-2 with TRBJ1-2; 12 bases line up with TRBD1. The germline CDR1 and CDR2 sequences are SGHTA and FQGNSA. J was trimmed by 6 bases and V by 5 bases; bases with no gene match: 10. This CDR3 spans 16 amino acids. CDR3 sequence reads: CASSPGGGTGGHGYTF. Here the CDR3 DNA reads TGTGCCAGCAGCCCTGGGGGCGGGACAGGGGGCCATGGCTACACCTTC.

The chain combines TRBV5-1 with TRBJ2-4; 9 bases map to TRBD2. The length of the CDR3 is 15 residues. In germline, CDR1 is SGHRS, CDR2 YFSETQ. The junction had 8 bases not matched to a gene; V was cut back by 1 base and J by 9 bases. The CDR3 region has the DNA TGCGCCAGCAGCTTGAGGGTAGCGGGAGAGGGCATTCAGTACTTC. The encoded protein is CASSLRVAGEGIQYF.

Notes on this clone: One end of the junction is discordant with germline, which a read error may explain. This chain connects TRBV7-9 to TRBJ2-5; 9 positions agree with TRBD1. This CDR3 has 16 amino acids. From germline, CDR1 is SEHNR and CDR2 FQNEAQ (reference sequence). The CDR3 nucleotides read TGTTCCAGCAGCTTGCCGTTGACAGGGGGTTTGGAGACCCAGTACTTC. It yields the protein CSSSLPLTGGLETQYF.

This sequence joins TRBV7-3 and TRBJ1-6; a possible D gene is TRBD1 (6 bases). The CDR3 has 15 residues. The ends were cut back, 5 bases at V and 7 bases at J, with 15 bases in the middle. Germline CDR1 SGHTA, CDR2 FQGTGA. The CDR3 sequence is CASSQTGGLNSPLHF. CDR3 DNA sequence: TGTGCCAGCAGCCAGACAGGCGGCTTAAATTCACCCCTCCACTTT.

The CDR3 DNA is TGTGCCAGTAGTATGGCGGGGATGAGCAATCAGCCCCAGCATTTT. It encodes CASSMAGMSNQPQHF. The genes are TRBV19 and TRBJ1-5; D is undetermined. The CDR3 covers 15 residues. Between the trimmed V and J ends, which lost 3 bases and 1 base, there was a span of 10 bases. From germline, CDR1 is LNHDA and CDR2 SQIVND (reference sequence).

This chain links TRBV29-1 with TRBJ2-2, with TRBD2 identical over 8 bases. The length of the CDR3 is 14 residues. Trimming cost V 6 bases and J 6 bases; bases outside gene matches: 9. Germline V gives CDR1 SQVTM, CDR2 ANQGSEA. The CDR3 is CSVTGGQVPGELFF. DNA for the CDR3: TGCAGCGTCACGGGGGGGCAAGTCCCCGGGGAGCTGTTTTTT.

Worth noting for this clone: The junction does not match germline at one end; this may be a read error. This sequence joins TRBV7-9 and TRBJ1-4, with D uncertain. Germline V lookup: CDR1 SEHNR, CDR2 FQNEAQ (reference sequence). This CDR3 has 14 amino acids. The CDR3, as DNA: TGTTCCAGCAGCTCCTTGGGCGTTCGGGAAAAACTGTTTTTT. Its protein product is CSSSSLGVREKLFF.

In nucleotides, the CDR3 is TGTGCCAGCAGCCTGGGGACAGGGAGAACTGAAGCTTTCTTT. Its protein is CASSLGTGRTEAFF. This chain uses TRBV11-2 with TRBJ1-1; 9 nucleotides line up with TRBD1. Per germline, CDR1 SGHAT and CDR2 FQNNGV. With V trimmed by 5 bases and J by 5 bases, 6 bases remained unmatched. The CDR3 spans 14 residues.

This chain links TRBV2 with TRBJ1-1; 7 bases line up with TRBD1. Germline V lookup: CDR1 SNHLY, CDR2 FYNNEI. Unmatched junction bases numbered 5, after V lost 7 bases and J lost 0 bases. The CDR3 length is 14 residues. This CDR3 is CASKYRGMNTEAFF. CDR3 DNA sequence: TGTGCCAGCAAATACAGGGGTATGAACACTGAAGCTTTCTTT.

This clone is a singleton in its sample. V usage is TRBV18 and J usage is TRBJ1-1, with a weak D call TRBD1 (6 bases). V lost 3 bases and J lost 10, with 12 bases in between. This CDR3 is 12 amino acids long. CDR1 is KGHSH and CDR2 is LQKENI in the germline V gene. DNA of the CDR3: TGTGCCAGCTCACCCCTACAGGGAAGAGCTTTCTTT. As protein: CASSPLQGRAFF.

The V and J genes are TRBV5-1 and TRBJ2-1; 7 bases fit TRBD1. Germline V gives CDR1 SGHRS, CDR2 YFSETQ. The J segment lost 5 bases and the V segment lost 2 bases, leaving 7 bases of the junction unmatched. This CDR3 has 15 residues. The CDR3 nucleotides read TGCGCCAGCAGCTTAATTGACAGGGCAAACAATGAGCAGTTCTTC. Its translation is CASSLIDRANNEQFF.

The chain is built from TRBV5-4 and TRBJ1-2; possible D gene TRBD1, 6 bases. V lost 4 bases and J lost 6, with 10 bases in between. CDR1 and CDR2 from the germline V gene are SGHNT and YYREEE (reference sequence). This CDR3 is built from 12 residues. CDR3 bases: TGTGCCAGCAGCCAACAGGGTAATGGCTACACCTTC. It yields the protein CASSQQGNGYTF.

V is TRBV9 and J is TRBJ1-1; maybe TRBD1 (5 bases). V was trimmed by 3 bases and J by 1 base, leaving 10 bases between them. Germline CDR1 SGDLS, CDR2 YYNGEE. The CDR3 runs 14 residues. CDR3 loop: CASSGGAPNTEAFF. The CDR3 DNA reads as TGTGCCAGCAGCGGCGGGGCTCCGAACACTGAAGCTTTCTTT.

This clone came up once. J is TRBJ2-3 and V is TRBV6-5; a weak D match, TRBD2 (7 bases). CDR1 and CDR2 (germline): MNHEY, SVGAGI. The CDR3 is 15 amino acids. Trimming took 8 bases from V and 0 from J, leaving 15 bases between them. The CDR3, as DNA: TGTGCCAGCCGCCGGGGGCGGGGGAGCACAGATACGCAGTATTTT. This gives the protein CASRRGRGSTDTQYF.

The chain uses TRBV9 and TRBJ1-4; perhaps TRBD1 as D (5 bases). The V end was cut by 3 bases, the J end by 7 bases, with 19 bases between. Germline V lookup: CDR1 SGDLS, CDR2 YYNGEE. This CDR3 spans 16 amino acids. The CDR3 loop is CASSAAGGSRIEKLFF. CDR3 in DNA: TGTGCCAGCAGCGCGGCGGGGGGTTCAAGAATTGAAAAACTGTTTTTT.

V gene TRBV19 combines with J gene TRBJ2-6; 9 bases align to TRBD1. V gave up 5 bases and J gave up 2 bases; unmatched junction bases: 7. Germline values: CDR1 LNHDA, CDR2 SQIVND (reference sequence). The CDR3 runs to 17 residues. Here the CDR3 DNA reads TGTGCCAGTAGTGTCGGGACAGGGAGTGCTGGGGCCAACGTCCTGACTTTC. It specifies CASSVGTGSAGANVLTF.

The CDR3 DNA follows: TGTGCCAGCAGCGTACCGGGACACGGGAACACTGAAGCTTTCTTT. It is translated as CASSVPGHGNTEAFF. V is TRBV7-3 and J is TRBJ1-1, with a weak D call TRBD1 (6 bases). Germline V gene sequence: CDR1 SGHTA, CDR2 FQGTGA. The V end was cut by 5 bases, the J end by 1 base, with 14 bases between. The CDR3 extends over 15 amino acids.

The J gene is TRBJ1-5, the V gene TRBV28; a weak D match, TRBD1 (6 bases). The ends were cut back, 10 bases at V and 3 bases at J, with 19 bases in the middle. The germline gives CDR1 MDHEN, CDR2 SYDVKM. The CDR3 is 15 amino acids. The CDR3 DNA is TGTGCCATCCGGGGGGCGCGAATTCACAATCAGCCCCAGCATTTT. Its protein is CAIRGARIHNQPQHF.

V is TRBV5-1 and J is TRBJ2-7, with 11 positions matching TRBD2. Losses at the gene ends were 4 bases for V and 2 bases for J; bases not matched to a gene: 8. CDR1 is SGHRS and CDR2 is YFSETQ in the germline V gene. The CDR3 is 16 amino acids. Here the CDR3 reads CASSPGGLAVPYEQYF. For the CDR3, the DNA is TGCGCCAGCAGCCCGGGGGGACTAGCGGTACCCTACGAGCAGTACTTC.